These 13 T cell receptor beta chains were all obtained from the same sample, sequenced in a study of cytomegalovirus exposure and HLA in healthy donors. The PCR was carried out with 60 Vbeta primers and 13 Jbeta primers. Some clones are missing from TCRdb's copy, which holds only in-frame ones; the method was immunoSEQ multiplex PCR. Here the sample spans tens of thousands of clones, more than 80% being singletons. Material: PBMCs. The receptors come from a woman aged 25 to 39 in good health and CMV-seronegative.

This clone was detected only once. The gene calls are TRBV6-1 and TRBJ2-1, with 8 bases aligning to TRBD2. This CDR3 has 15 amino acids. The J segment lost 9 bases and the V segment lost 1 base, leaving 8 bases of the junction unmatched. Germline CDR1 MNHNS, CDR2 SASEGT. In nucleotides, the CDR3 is TGTGCCAGCAGTGAAGGAGCGGGAGCCTCCAGTGAGCAGTTCTTC. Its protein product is CASSEGAGASSEQFF.

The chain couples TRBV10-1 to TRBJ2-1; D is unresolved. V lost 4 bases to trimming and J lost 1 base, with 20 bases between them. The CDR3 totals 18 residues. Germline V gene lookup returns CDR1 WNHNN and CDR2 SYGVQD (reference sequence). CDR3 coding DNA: TGCGCCAGCAGTGGAGGTTCGCCGGCGGTTGAGTCCTACAATGAGCAGTTCTTC. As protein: CASSGGSPAVESYNEQFF.

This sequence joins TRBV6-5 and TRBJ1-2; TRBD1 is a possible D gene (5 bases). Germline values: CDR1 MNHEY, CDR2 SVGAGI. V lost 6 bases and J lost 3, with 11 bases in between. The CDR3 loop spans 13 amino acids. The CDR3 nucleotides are TGTGCCAGCAGACCGAACAGGTACTATGGCTACACCTTC. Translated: CASRPNRYYGYTF.

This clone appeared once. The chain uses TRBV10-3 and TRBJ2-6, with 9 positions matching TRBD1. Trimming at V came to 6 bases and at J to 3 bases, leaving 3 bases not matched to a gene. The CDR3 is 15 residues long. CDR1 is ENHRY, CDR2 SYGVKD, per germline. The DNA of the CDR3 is TGTGCCATCAGCGGGACAGGGAGTGGGGCCAACGTCCTGACTTTC. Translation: CAISGTGSGANVLTF.

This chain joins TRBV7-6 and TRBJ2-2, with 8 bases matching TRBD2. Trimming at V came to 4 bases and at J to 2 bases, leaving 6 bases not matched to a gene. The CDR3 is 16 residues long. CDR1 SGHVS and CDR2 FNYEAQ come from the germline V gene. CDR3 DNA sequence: TGTGCCAGCAGCTCTCGGACTAGCCCCAACACCGGGGAGCTGTTTTTT. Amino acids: CASSSRTSPNTGELFF.

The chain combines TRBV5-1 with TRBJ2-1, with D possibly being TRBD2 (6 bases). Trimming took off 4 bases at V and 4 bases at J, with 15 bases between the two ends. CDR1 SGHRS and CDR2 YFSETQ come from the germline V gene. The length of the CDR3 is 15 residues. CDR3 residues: CASSITGLIYNEQFF. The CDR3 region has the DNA TGCGCCAGCAGCATAACGGGACTTATTTACAATGAGCAGTTCTTC.

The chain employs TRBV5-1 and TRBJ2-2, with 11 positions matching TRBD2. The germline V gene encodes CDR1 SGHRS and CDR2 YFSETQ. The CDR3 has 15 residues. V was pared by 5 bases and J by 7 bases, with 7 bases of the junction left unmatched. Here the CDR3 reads CASRASSGRNGELFF. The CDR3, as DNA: TGCGCCAGCAGGGCCTCTAGCGGGAGGAACGGGGAGCTGTTTTTT.

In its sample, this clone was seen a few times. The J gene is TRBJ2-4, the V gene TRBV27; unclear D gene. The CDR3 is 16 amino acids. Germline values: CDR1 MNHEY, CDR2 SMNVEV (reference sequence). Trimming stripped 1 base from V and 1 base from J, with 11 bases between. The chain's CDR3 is CASSLFATTAKNIQYF. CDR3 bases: TGTGCCAGCAGTTTATTTGCTACCACGGCCAAAAACATTCAGTACTTC.

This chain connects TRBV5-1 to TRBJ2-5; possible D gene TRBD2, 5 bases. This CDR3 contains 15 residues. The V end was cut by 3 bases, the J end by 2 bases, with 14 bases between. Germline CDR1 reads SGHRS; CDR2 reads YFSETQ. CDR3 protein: CASSSTGNIQETQYF. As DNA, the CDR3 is TGCGCCAGCAGCTCCACCGGGAACATACAAGAGACCCAGTACTTC.

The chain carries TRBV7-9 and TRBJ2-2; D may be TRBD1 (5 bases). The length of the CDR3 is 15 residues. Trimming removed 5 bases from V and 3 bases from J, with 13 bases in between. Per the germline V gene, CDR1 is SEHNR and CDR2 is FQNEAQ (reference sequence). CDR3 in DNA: TGTGCCAGCAGCCAAATAGTAGGGGACACCGGGGAGCTGTTTTTT. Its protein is CASSQIVGDTGELFF.

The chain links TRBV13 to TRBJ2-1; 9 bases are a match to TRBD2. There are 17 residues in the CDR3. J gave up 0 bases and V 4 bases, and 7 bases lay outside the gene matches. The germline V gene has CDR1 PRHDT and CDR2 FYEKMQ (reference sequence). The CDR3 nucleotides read TGTGCCAGCAGCTCATGGGGTAGCGGGAGCTCCTACAATGAGCAGTTCTTC. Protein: CASSSWGSGSSYNEQFF.

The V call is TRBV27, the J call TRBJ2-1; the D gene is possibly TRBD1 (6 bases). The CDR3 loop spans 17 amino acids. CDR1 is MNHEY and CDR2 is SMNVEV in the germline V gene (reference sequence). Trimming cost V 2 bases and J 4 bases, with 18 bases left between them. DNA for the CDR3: TGTGCCAGCAGTTTACAAACTTACAGGGACACTTACAATGAGCAGTTCTTC. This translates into CASSLQTYRDTYNEQFF.

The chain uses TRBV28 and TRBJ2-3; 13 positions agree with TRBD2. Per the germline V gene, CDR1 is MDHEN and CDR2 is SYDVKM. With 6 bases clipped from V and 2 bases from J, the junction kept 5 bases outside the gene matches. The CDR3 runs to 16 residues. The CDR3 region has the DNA TGTGCCAGCAGGCCCGGGACTAGCGGGACCACAGATACGCAGTATTTT. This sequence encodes CASRPGTSGTTDTQYF.